The 18 T cell receptor beta chains given below trace back to one sample, sequenced in a study of neoadjuvant anti-PD-1 for oral cavity cancer. The repertoire was sequenced with immunoSEQ multiplex PCR; TCRdb's copy has only in-frame clones and lacks some. The table lists 18,000 or so clones, approximately 72% of them singletons. Source: PBMCs, taken before nivolumab (anti-PD-1) treatment. The receptors come from a person aged 35-79 years with oral cavity squamous cell carcinoma.

The DNA of the CDR3 is TGTGCCAGCAGCTTTTGGGAGTCCGGCACCGGGGAGCTGTTTTTT. It translates to CASSFWESGTGELFF. The V gene is TRBV5-4, the J gene TRBJ2-2, with D possibly TRBD2 on 5 matching bases. Per the germline V gene, CDR1 is SGHNT and CDR2 is YYREEE (reference sequence). Trimming removed 2 bases at V and 4 bases at J, with 12 bases between. The length of the CDR3 is 15 residues.

This chain uses TRBV28 with TRBJ2-7, with TRBD1 matching over 8 bases. The ends lost 4 bases at V and 0 bases at J; junction bases unmatched: 5. This CDR3 is 15 amino acids long. The germline gives CDR1 MDHEN, CDR2 SYDVKM. CDR3 amino acids: CASSSDRVASYEQYF. Here the CDR3 DNA reads TGTGCCAGCAGTTCGGACAGGGTGGCCTCCTACGAGCAGTACTTC.

This clone was recorded a few times. The chain joins TRBV6-4 to TRBJ2-1; D is perhaps TRBD1 (6 bases). Looked up from germline, CDR1 is MRHNA and CDR2 is SNTAGT. This CDR3 region has 15 residues. Trimming pared 5 bases from V and 3 bases from J, leaving 14 bases between. In DNA form, the CDR3 reads TGTGCCAGCAGTCTTTCCCCAGGGGACTACAATGAGCAGTTCTTC. It is translated as CASSLSPGDYNEQFF.

This clone came up a few times. V is TRBV5-4 and J is TRBJ1-2, with TRBD1 as a possible D gene (5 bases). Germline V gene lookup returns CDR1 SGHNT and CDR2 YYREEE (reference sequence). Trimming pared 0 bases from V and 7 bases from J, leaving 16 bases between. The length of the CDR3 is 15 residues. The DNA for the CDR3 is TGTGCCAGCAGCTTGGCGGCAGGGAAAGTCGTTGGCTACACCTTC. Translation gives CASSLAAGKVVGYTF.

The chain is built from TRBV28 and TRBJ1-2, with D tentatively TRBD1 (6 bases). Deletions cut 5 bases from V and 8 bases from J, with 12 bases between. The length of the CDR3 is 12 residues. CDR1 and CDR2 from the germline V gene are MDHEN and SYDVKM. The CDR3 loop reads CASSTQGRGYTF. In nucleotides, the CDR3 is TGTGCCAGCAGTACACAGGGTCGGGGCTACACCTTC.

The rearrangement uses TRBV29-1 and TRBJ2-3; the match to TRBD2 covers 14 bases. The germline gives CDR1 SQVTM, CDR2 ANQGSEA. V lost 6 bases and J lost 4; bases outside the gene matches: 9. The length of the CDR3 is 16 residues. CDR3: CSVSGLAGGGADTQYF. Written as DNA, the CDR3 is TGCAGCGTAAGCGGACTAGCGGGAGGTGGTGCAGATACGCAGTATTTT.

This chain uses TRBV11-2 with TRBJ2-5; TRBD2 matches at 10 bases. Germline V gene sequence: CDR1 SGHAT, CDR2 FQNNGV. The CDR3 length is 15 residues. V was clipped by 1 base and J by 5 bases; unmatched bases: 4. The DNA for the CDR3 is TGTGCCAGCAGCTTAGCTCTGACTAGCGGGGAGACCCAGTACTTC. It encodes CASSLALTSGETQYF. Variable domain in full (rest from reference TRBV11-2 and TRBJ2-5): EAGVAQSPRYKIIEKRQSVAFWCNPISGHATLYWYQQILGQGPKLLIQFQNNGVVDDSQLPKDRFSAERLKGVDSTLKIQPAKLEDSAVYLCASSLALTSGETQYFGPGTRLLVL.

The chain couples TRBV30 to TRBJ2-7, with TRBD1 as a possible D gene (8 bases). V dropped 2 bases and J dropped 5 bases, with 13 bases sitting between them. This CDR3 is 13 amino acids long. Germline assignment: CDR1 GTSNPN and CDR2 SVGIG (reference sequence). Written as DNA, the CDR3 is TGTGCCTGGAGTTGGACAGGGAGGGACGAGCAGTACTTC. It specifies CAWSWTGRDEQYF.

The V gene is TRBV29-1, the J gene TRBJ2-3; 8 bases are a match to TRBD1. The CDR3 is 13 residues long. Germline trimming cut 8 bases from V and 0 bases from J; bases unmatched to any gene: 4. From germline, CDR1 is SQVTM and CDR2 ANQGSEA. The CDR3 DNA reads TGCAGCTTTAGACAGGGGAGCACAGATACGCAGTATTTT. Translating it yields CSFRQGSTDTQYF.

V gene TRBV9 combines with J gene TRBJ2-2; 8 nucleotides line up with TRBD2. Per the germline V gene, CDR1 is SGDLS and CDR2 is YYNGEE. The CDR3 totals 16 residues. V lost 2 bases to trimming and J lost 1 base; unmatched junction nucleotides: 4. This CDR3 is CASSVGGRRNTGELFF. The CDR3 nucleotides read TGTGCCAGCAGCGTGGGCGGGAGGAGGAACACCGGGGAGCTGTTTTTT.

This clone showed up just once. This chain joins TRBV14 and TRBJ1-4; D is undetermined. This CDR3 is built from 14 residues. Germline V gene data show CDR1 as SGHDN and CDR2 as FVKESK. Trimming shortened V by 4 bases and J by 5 bases, and 11 bases separated the two germline ends. The CDR3 DNA reads as TGTGCCAGCAGCCTGATCGGGCTCAATGAAAAACTGTTTTTT. Its protein is CASSLIGLNEKLFF.

The chain recombines TRBV11-2 with TRBJ2-3; unclear D gene. This CDR3 is built from 15 residues. V shed 3 bases and J shed 1 base, with 11 bases lying between them. In germline, CDR1 is SGHAT, CDR2 FQNNGV. Written as DNA, the CDR3 is TGTGCCAGCAGCTTGGAGTTCCAAGGCACAGATACGCAGTATTTT. Its protein product is CASSLEFQGTDTQYF.

This clone has just one count. The CDR3 DNA sequence: TGTGCCAGCAGCTTAGCGGGTCCCACAGATACGCAGTATTTT. This codes for CASSLAGPTDTQYF. The gene calls are TRBV7-9 and TRBJ2-3; D ambiguous. Germline lookup yields CDR1 SEHNR and CDR2 FQNEAQ (reference sequence). Trimming took off 0 bases at V and 2 bases at J, with 6 bases between the two ends. The CDR3 loop spans 14 amino acids. Looking up the rest from reference TRBV7-9 and TRBJ2-3 gives the full variable domain: DTGVSQNPRHKITKRGQNVTFRCDPISEHNRLYWYRQTLGQGPEFLTYFQNEAQLEKSRLLSDRFSAERPKGSFSTLEIQRTEQGDSAMYLCASSLAGPTDTQYFGPGTRLTVL.

The J gene is TRBJ2-1, the V gene TRBV6-5, with D perhaps TRBD1 or TRBD2 (5 bases each). In germline, CDR1 is MNHEY, CDR2 SVGAGI. Trimming took off 7 bases at V and 12 bases at J, with 25 bases between the two ends. CDR3 length: 15 residues. CDR3 DNA: TGTGCCAGCACCCCGGCCGGGCAGGGCGTAGAGGGGCAGTTCTTC. This gives the protein CASTPAGQGVEGQFF.

This chain connects TRBV10-3 to TRBJ2-1; TRBD2 might be the D (5 bases). The CDR3 runs 14 residues. Germline V gene lookup returns CDR1 ENHRY and CDR2 SYGVKD. The V end lost 10 bases, the J end lost 3 bases, and 16 bases lay between the germline ends. CDR3 sequence reads: CATIYSALYNEQFF. The CDR3 region has the DNA TGTGCCACCATATATAGCGCGCTCTACAATGAGCAGTTCTTC.

The chain combines TRBV10-3 with TRBJ1-1; 9 positions match TRBD1. After removal of 4 bases from V and 5 bases from J, the junction contained 5 bases not matched to a gene. This CDR3 is 14 amino acids long. Germline CDR1 is ENHRY and CDR2 is SYGVKD. The CDR3 coding sequence is TGTGCCATCAGTGTACAGGACAGGGGTACTGAAGCTTTCTTT. It translates to CAISVQDRGTEAFF.

The chain combines TRBV5-6 with TRBJ2-7; the D gene is possibly TRBD1 (5 bases). Germline V gives CDR1 SGHDT, CDR2 YYEEEE. Trimming stripped 0 bases from V and 0 bases from J, with 7 bases between. This CDR3 is built from 14 residues. In nucleotides, the CDR3 is TGTGCCAGCAGCTTGGGACAGAACTCCTACGAGCAGTACTTC. It codes for CASSLGQNSYEQYF.

The J gene is TRBJ2-6, the V gene TRBV27; TRBD1 matches at 9 bases. Germline V gene sequence: CDR1 MNHEY, CDR2 SMNVEV (reference sequence). The J segment lost 1 base and the V segment lost 2 bases, leaving 6 bases of the junction unmatched. The CDR3 totals 18 residues. CDR3 protein: CASSLMTGGVSGANVLTF. Written as DNA, the CDR3 is TGTGCCAGCAGTTTAATGACAGGGGGAGTTTCTGGGGCCAACGTCCTGACTTTC. Drawing the rest from reference TRBV27 and TRBJ2-6, the complete variable domain is EAQVTQNPRYLITVTGKKLTVTCSQNMNHEYMSWYRQDPGLGLRQIYYSMNVEVTDKGDVPEGYKVSRKEKRNFPLILESPSPNQTSLYFCASSLMTGGVSGANVLTFGAGSRLTVL.